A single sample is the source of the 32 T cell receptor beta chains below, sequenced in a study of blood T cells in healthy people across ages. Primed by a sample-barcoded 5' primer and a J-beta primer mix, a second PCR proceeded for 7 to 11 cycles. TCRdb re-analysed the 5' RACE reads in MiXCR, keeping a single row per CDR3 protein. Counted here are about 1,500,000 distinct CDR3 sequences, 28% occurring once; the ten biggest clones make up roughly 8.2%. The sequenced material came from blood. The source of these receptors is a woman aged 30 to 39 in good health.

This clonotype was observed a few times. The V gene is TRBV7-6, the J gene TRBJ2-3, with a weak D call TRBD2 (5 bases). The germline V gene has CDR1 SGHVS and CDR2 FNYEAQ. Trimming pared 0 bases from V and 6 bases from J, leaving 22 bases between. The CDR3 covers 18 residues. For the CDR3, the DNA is TGTGCCAGCAGCTTAGCGCAGTTAGCGCTTCTTAGGGATGATACGCAGTATTTT. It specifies CASSLAQLALLRDDTQYF.

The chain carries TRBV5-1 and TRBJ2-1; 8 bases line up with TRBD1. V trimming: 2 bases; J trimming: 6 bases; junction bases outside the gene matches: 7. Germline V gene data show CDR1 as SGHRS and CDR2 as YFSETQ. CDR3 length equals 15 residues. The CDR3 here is CASSLGRDRGNEQFF. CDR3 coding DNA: TGCGCCAGCAGCTTAGGACGTGACAGGGGCAATGAGCAGTTCTTC.

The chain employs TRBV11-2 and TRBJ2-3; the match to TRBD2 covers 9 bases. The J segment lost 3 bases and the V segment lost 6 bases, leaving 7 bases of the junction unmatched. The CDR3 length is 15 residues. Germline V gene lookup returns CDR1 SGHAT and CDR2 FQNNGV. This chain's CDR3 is CASRRLAGLTDTQYF. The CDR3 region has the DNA TGTGCCAGCAGGCGTCTAGCGGGATTAACAGATACGCAGTATTTT.

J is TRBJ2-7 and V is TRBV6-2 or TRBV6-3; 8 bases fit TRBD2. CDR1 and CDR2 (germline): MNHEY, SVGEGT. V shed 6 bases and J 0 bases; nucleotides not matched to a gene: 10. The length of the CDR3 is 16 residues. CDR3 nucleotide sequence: TGTGCCAGCAGCTACCCACTAGCGGTAAGCTCCTACGAGCAGTACTTC. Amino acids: CASSYPLAVSSYEQYF.

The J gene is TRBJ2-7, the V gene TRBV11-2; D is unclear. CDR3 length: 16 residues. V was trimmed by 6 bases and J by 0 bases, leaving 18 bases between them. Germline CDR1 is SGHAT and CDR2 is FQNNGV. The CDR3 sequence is CASRLGSALSSYEQYF. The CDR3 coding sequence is TGTGCCAGCAGGCTAGGGTCGGCGTTAAGCTCCTACGAGCAGTACTTC. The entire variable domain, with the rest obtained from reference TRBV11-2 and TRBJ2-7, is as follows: EAGVAQSPRYKIIEKRQSVAFWCNPISGHATLYWYQQILGQGPKLLIQFQNNGVVDDSQLPKDRFSAERLKGVDSTLKIQPAKLEDSAVYLCASRLGSALSSYEQYFGPGTRLTVT.

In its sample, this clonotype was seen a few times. CDR3 DNA sequence: TGCAGTGGGACAGTTTCTAGCACAGATACGCAGTATTTT. This gives the protein CSGTVSSTDTQYF. The chain has TRBV20-1 and TRBJ2-3; possibly TRBD1 for D (6 bases). V shed 7 bases and J shed 0 bases, with 11 bases lying between them. The CDR3 has 13 amino acids. The germline gives CDR1 DFQATT, CDR2 SNEGSKA (reference sequence).

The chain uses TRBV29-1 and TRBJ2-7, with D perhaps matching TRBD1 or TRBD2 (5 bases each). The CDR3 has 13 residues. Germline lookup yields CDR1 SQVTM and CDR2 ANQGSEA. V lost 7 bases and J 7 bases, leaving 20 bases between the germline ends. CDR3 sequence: CSGEGISSNEQYF. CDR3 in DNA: TGCAGCGGAGAGGGGATTTCGAGTAATGAGCAGTACTTC.

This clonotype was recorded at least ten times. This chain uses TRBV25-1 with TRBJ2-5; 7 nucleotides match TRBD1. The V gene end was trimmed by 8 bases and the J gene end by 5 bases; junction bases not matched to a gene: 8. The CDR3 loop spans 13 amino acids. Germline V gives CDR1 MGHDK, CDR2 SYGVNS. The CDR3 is CASASGGRETQYF. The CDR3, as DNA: TGTGCCAGCGCATCAGGGGGTAGGGAGACCCAGTACTTC.

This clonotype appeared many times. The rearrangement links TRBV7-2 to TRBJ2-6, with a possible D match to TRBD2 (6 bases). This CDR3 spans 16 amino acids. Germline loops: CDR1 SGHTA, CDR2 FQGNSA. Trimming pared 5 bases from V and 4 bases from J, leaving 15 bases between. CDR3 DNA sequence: TGTGCCAGCAGCCGGGGACTCTCGGGAGGGGCCAACGTCCTGACTTTC. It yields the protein CASSRGLSGGANVLTF.

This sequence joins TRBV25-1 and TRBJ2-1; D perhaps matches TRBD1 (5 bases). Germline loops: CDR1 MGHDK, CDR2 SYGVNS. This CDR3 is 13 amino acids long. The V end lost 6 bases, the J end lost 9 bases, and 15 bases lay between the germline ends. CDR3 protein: CASRPTSRGEQFF. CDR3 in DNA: TGTGCCAGCAGACCCACCTCTAGGGGTGAGCAGTTCTTC. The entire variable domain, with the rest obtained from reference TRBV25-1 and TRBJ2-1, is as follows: EADIYQTPRYLVIGTGKKITLECSQTMGHDKMYWYQQDPGMELHLIHYSYGVNSTEKGDLSSESTVSRIRTEHFPLTLESARPSHTSQYLCASRPTSRGEQFFGPGTRLTVL.

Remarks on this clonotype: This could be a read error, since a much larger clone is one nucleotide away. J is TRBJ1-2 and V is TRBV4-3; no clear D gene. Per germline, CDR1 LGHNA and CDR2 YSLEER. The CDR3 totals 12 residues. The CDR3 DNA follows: TGCGCCAGCCAAGATCGGGGTTATGGCCACACCTTC. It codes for CASQDRGYGHTF.

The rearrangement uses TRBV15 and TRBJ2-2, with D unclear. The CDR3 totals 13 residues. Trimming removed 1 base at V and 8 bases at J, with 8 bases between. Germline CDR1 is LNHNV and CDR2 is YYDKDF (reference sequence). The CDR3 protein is CATSRARAGELFF. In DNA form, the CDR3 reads TGTGCCACCAGCAGAGCGAGAGCGGGGGAGCTGTTTTTT.

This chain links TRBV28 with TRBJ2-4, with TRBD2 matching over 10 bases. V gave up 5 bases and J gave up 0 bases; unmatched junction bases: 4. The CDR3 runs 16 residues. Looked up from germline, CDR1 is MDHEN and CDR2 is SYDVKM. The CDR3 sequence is CASSPVAGGAKNIQYF. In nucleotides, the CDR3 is TGTGCCAGCAGTCCCGTAGCGGGGGGAGCCAAAAACATTCAGTACTTC.

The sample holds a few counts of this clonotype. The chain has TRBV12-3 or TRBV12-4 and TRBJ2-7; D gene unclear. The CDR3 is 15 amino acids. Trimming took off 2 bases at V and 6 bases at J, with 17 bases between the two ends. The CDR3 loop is CASSLYPRSALEQYF. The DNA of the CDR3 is TGTGCCAGCAGTTTATATCCCCGATCAGCCCTCGAGCAGTACTTC.

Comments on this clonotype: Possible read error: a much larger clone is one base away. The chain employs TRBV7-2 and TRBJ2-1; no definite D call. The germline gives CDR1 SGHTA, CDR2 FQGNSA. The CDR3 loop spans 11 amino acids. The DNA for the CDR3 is TGTGCCAGCAGCTTCTACATTGAGCAGTTCTTC. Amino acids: CASSFYIEQFF.

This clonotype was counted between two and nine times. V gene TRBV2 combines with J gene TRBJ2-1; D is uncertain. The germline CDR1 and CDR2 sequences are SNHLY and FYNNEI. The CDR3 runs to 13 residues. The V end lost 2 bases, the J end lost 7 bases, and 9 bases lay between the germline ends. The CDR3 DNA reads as TGTGCCAGCAGTGAATCGGTCGGGAATGAGCAGTTCTTC. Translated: CASSESVGNEQFF. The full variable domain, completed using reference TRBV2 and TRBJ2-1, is EPEVTQTPSHQVTQMGQEVILRCVPISNHLYFYWYRQILGQKVEFLVSFYNNEISEKSEIFDDQFSVERPDGSNFTLKIRSTKLEDSAMYFCASSESVGNEQFFGPGTRLTVL.

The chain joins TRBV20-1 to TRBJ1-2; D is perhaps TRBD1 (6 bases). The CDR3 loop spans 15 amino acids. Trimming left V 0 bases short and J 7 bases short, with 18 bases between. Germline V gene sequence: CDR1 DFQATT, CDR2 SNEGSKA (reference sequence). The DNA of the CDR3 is TGCAGTGCTAGAGATGGAGGGGGTTTATACTTTGGCTACACCTTC. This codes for CSARDGGGLYFGYTF.

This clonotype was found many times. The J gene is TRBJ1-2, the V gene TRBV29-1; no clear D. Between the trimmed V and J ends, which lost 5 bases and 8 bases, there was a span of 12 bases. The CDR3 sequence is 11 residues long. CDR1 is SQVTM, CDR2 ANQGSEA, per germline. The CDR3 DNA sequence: TGCAGCGTTACCACGATCGGGGGCTACACCTTC. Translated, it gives CSVTTIGGYTF.

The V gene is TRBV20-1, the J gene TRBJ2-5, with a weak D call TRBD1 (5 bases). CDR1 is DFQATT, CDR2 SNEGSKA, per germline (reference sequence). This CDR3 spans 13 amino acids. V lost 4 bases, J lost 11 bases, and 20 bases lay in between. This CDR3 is CSATDMVSNEQYF. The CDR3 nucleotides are TGCAGTGCTACGGACATGGTTAGCAATGAGCAGTACTTC.

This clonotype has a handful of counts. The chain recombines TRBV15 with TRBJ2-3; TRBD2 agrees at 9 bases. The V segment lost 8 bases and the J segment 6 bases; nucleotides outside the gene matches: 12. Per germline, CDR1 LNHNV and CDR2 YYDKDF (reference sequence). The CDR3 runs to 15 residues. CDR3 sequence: CATRVAAGGSDTQYF. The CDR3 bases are TGTGCCACCCGGGTGGCAGCGGGGGGTTCGGATACGCAGTATTTT. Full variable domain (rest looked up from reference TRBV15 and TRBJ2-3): DAMVIQNPRYQVTQFGKPVTLSCSQTLNHNVMYWYQQKSSQAPKLLFHYYDKDFNNEADTPDNFQSRRPNTSFCFLDIRSPGLGDTAMYLCATRVAAGGSDTQYFGPGTRLTVL.

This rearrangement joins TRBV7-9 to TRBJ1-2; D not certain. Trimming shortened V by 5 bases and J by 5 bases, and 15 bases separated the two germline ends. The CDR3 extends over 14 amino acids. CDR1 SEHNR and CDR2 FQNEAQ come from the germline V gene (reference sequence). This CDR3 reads CASSPDLFLYGYTF. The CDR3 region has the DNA TGTGCCAGCAGCCCGGACTTGTTTTTATATGGCTACACCTTC.

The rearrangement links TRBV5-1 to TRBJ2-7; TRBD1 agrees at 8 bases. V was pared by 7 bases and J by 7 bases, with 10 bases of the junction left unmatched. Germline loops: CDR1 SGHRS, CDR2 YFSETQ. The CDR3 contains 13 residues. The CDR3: CASGWGQAREQYF. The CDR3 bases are TGCGCCAGCGGCTGGGGACAGGCGCGAGAGCAGTACTTC.

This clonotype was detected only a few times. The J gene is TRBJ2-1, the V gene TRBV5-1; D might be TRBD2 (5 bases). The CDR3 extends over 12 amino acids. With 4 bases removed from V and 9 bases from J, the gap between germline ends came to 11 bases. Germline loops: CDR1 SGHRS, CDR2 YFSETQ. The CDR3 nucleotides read TGCGCCAGCAGCGAGTCTAGCCTTGAGCAGTTCTTC. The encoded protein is CASSESSLEQFF. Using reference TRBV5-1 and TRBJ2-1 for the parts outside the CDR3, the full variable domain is KAGVTQTPRYLIKTRGQQVTLSCSPISGHRSVSWYQQTPGQGLQFLFEYFSETQRNKGNFPGRFSGRQFSNSRSEMNVSTLELGDSALYLCASSESSLEQFFGPGTRLTVL.

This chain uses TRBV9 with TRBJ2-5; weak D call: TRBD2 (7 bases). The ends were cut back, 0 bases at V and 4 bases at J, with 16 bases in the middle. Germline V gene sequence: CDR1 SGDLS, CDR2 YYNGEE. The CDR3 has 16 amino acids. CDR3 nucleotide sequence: TGTGCCAGCAGCGTAGCGGGGGGCGCGACCGGAGAGACCCAGTACTTC. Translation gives CASSVAGGATGETQYF.

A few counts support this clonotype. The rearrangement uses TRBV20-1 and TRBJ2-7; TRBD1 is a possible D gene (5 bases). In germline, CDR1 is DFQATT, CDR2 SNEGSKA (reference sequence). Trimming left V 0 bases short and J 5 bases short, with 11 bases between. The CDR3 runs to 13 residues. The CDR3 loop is CSARDYGRDEQYF. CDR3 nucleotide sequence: TGCAGTGCTAGAGATTACGGCAGGGACGAGCAGTACTTC.

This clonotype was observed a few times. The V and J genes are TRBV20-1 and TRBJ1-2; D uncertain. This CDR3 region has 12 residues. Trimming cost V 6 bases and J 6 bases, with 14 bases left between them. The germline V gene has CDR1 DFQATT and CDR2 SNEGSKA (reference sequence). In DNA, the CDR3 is TGCAGTGCCCCAGCGTCTCGCAATGGCTACACCTTC. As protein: CSAPASRNGYTF.

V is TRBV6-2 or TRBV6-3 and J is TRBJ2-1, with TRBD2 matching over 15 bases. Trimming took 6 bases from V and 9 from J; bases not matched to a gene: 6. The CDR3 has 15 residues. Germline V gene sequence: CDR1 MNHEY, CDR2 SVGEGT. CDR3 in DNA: TGTGCCAGCAGCCGGACTAGCGGGAGGGTGGTTGAGCAGTTCTTC. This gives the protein CASSRTSGRVVEQFF.

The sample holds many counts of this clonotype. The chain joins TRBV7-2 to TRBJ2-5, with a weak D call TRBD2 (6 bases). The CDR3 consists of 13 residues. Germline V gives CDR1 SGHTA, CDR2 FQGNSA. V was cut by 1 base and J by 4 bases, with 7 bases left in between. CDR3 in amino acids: CASSLGGVETQYF. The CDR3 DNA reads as TGTGCCAGCAGCTTAGGCGGGGTAGAGACCCAGTACTTC.

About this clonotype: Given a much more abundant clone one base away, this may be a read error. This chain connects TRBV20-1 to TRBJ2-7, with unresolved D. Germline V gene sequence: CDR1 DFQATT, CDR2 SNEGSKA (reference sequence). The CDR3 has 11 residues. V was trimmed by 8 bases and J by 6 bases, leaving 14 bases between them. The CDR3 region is CSTPDFGEQYF. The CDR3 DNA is TGCAGTACTCCGGATTTTGGCGAGCAGTACTTC.

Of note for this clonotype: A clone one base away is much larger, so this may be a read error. In DNA, the CDR3 is TGTGCCAACAGTCCCCTAGGGGACAGATTCTACAATGAGCAGTTCTTC. Translating it yields CANSPLGDRFYNEQFF. The chain links TRBV2 to TRBJ2-1, with TRBD1 matching 7 bases. In germline, CDR1 is SNHLY, CDR2 FYNNEI. The CDR3 extends over 16 amino acids.

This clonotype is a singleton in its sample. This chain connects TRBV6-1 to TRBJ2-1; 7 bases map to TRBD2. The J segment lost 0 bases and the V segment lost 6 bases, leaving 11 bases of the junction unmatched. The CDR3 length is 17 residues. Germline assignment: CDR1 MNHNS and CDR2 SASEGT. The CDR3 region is CASSPWWRGSSYNEQFF. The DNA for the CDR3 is TGTGCCAGCAGCCCCTGGTGGCGGGGGAGCTCCTACAATGAGCAGTTCTTC.

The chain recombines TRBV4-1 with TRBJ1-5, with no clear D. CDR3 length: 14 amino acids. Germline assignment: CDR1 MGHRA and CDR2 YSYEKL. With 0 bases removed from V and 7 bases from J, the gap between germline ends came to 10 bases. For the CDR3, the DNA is TGCGCCAGCAGCCAAGATTCGGGCAGACAGCCCCAGCATTTT. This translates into CASSQDSGRQPQHF.